Below are 5 T cell receptor beta chains sequenced from a single sample in a study of blood T cell repertoires in COVID-19 (dated by TCRdb to 2018 to 2021). Libraries were built with the immunoSEQ multiplex PCR assay. TCRdb holds this immuneACCESS table with in-frame rearrangements only. Some clones are missing; in checked studies, unresolved V genes explain under half, and the rest has no known cause. The sample yields around 260,000 clones; roughly nine tenths were counted once. Together, the top ten hold 2% to 2.5% of the sample. Sequencing used peripheral blood. The origin of the receptors is a woman aged 25 to 39 with COVID-19, enrolled during active disease.

The CDR3 DNA sequence: TGTGCCAGCAGTGCCGAGGGGAACACTGAAGCTTTCTTT. As protein: CASSAEGNTEAFF. The chain is built from TRBV2 and TRBJ1-1; D is unresolved. Germline CDR1 and CDR2: SNHLY and FYNNEI. V lost 4 bases and J 1 base, leaving 7 bases between the germline ends. The CDR3 consists of 13 residues.

The chain recombines TRBV29-1 with TRBJ1-2; D gene ambiguous. Trimming removed 5 bases from V and 8 bases from J, with 9 bases in between. This CDR3 spans 10 amino acids. CDR1 and CDR2 (germline): SQVTM, ANQGSEA. The CDR3, as DNA: TGCAGCGTTCGGGAGCCCGGCTACACCTTC. It specifies CSVREPGYTF.

The chain is built from TRBV30 and TRBJ1-2; 9 bases are shared with TRBD1. CDR3 length: 17 amino acids. The ends lost 0 bases at V and 6 bases at J; junction bases unmatched: 14. Germline CDR1 is GTSNPN and CDR2 is SVGIG (reference sequence). The CDR3 loop is CAWSVPPNRGLRHGYTF. CDR3 coding DNA: TGTGCCTGGAGTGTACCCCCAAACAGGGGGCTAAGGCATGGCTACACCTTC. The complete variable domain, with remaining parts taken from reference TRBV30 and TRBJ1-2, reads SQTIHQWPATLVQPVGSPLSLECTVEGTSNPNLYWYRQAAGRGLQLLFYSVGIGQISSEVPQNLSASRPQDRQFILSSKKLLLSDSGFYLCAWSVPPNRGLRHGYTFGSGTRLTVV.

This clone was picked up one time. V gene TRBV4-1 combines with J gene TRBJ1-5; no clear D gene. V dropped 4 bases and J dropped 5 bases, with 12 bases sitting between them. The germline V gene encodes CDR1 MGHRA and CDR2 YSYEKL. The CDR3 runs 14 residues. The CDR3 spells CASSPQVGDQPQHF. In nucleotides, the CDR3 is TGCGCCAGCAGCCCCCAGGTTGGTGATCAGCCCCAGCATTTT.

The chain is built from TRBV19 and TRBJ1-4; 7 nucleotides line up with TRBD1. From germline, CDR1 is LNHDA and CDR2 SQIVND (reference sequence). This CDR3 has 16 residues. V shed 5 bases and J 7 bases; nucleotides not matched to a gene: 13. CDR3 loop: CASSSITGARGEKLFF. CDR3 sequence (DNA): TGTGCCAGTAGTTCCATCACAGGGGCGAGAGGTGAAAAACTGTTTTTT.